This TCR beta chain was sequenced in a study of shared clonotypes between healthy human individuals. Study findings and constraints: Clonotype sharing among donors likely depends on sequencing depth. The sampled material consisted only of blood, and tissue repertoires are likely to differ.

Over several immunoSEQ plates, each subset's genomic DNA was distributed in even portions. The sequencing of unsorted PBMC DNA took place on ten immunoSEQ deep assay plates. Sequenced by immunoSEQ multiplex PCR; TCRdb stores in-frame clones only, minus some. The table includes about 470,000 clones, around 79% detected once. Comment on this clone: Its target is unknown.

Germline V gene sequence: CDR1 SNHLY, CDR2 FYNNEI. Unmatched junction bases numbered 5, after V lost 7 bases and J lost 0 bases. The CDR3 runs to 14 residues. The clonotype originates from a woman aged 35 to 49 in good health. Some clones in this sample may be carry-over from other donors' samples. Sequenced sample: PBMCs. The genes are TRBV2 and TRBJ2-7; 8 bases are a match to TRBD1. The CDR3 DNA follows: TGTGCCAGCACGGGACAGGTGGGCTCCTACGAGCAGTACTTC. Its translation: CASTGQVGSYEQYF.